These 15 T cell receptor beta chains were sequenced from one sample in a study of Graves' ophthalmopathy and Graves' hyperthyroidism. The authors amplified TCR beta CDR3 regions, and they did so from RNA transcripts for repertoire sequencing. First-round RT-PCR with HTBI primers preceded a second-round multiplex PCR. Each CDR3 protein gets one entry after TCRdb re-called the multiplex PCR reads with MiXCR. The sample consists of 300,000 to 400,000 distinct CDR3 sequences, 15% to 20% of them appearing once. Sequencing used peripheral blood. The source is an adult man with Graves' ophthalmopathy.

This clonotype occurred many times. The chain couples TRBV3-1 to TRBJ1-6, with 9 nucleotides matching TRBD1. The CDR3 runs 17 residues. With 6 bases clipped from V and 0 bases from J, the junction kept 6 bases outside the gene matches. Germline values: CDR1 LGHDT, CDR2 YNNKEL (reference sequence). In nucleotides, the CDR3 is TGTGCCAGCAGGCGAGGGACAGGGAGCTCCTATAATTCACCCCTCCACTTT. Amino acid sequence: CASRRGTGSSYNSPLHF.

This clonotype was counted at least ten times. The chain links TRBV29-1 to TRBJ2-5, with D uncertain. This CDR3 is 11 amino acids long. Germline V lookup: CDR1 SQVTM, CDR2 ANQGSEA. Trimming took 3 bases from V and 4 from J, leaving 6 bases between them. The chain's CDR3 is CSVERRETQYF. CDR3 nucleotide sequence: TGCAGCGTTGAGCGGCGAGAGACCCAGTACTTC.

This clonotype was seen many times. The chain combines TRBV7-8 with TRBJ2-2, with 7 nucleotides matching TRBD2. CDR1 and CDR2 (germline): SGHVS, FQNEAQ. The CDR3 is 16 amino acids. V was pared by 0 bases and J by 4 bases, with 5 bases of the junction left unmatched. The CDR3 loop is CASSLASGDSTGELFF. The CDR3 nucleotides are TGTGCCAGCAGCTTAGCGAGCGGGGACTCCACCGGGGAGCTGTTTTTT.

This sequence joins TRBV14 and TRBJ1-6; 12 bases align to TRBD1. V was pared by 4 bases and J by 0 bases, with 10 bases of the junction left unmatched. Looked up from germline, CDR1 is SGHDN and CDR2 is FVKESK. The CDR3 runs 20 residues. CDR3: CASSPGTGGLRSSYNSPLHF. The CDR3 coding sequence is TGTGCCAGCAGCCCGGGGACAGGGGGCCTAAGGAGCTCCTATAATTCACCCCTCCACTTT.

The sample holds many counts of this clonotype. The chain recombines TRBV7-9 with TRBJ1-5; 7 bases line up with TRBD1. The germline gives CDR1 SEHNR, CDR2 FQNEAQ (reference sequence). This CDR3 spans 14 amino acids. The V gene end was trimmed by 5 bases and the J gene end by 5 bases; junction bases not matched to a gene: 6. CDR3 sequence: CASSRDSQYQPQHF. The CDR3 DNA reads as TGTGCCAGCAGCCGGGACAGCCAATATCAGCCCCAGCATTTT.

The genes are TRBV10-3 and TRBJ2-5, with TRBD2 identical over 10 bases. The CDR3 is 16 amino acids. CDR1 and CDR2 (germline): ENHRY, SYGVKD. V trimming: 0 bases; J trimming: 5 bases; junction bases outside the gene matches: 6. CDR3: CAISESSSAGGETQYF. In nucleotides, the CDR3 is TGTGCCATCAGTGAGTCGAGTTCAGCGGGAGGGGAGACCCAGTACTTC.

This clonotype appeared a few times. A much larger clone is a single base away; this may be a read error. Because it lacks the conserved phenylalanine or tryptophan at the end, this CDR3 is likely a read error. The chain employs TRBV12-3 or TRBV12-4 and TRBJ2-5; 7 bases match TRBD2. After removal of 8 bases from V and 5 bases from J, the junction contained 14 bases not matched to a gene. There are 15 residues in the CDR3. CDR3 DNA sequence: TGTGCCAGCTCCAGTCCCGGGGAGGGTGGGGAGACCCAGTACCTC. Translated, it gives CASSSPGEGGETQYL.

This clonotype showed up many times. DNA of the CDR3: TGTGCCAGCATAGGATCTGCGGGAACCAACAATGAGCAGTTCTTC. It specifies CASIGSAGTNNEQFF. The V gene is TRBV27, the J gene TRBJ2-1; possible D gene TRBD2, 6 bases. Germline loops: CDR1 MNHEY, CDR2 SMNVEV (reference sequence). This CDR3 is built from 15 residues. The V end lost 7 bases, the J end lost 5 bases, and 18 bases lay between the germline ends.

In its sample, this clonotype was seen many times. The chain recombines TRBV20-1 with TRBJ2-7; D unresolved. The CDR3 consists of 13 residues. Trimming took off 3 bases at V and 3 bases at J, with 12 bases between the two ends. Germline V CDR1 and CDR2: DFQATT, SNEGSKA (reference sequence). This CDR3 reads CSARAGILYEQYF. CDR3 in DNA: TGCAGTGCTAGGGCTGGGATTCTCTACGAGCAGTACTTC.

This clonotype was detected many times. This chain joins TRBV28 and TRBJ2-7; D remains unclear. Trimming cost V 2 bases and J 6 bases, with 5 bases left between them. Germline loops: CDR1 MDHEN, CDR2 SYDVKM. The CDR3 consists of 11 residues. Here the CDR3 DNA reads TGTGCCAGCAGTTTAAGGATCGAGCAGTACTTC. Translated: CASSLRIEQYF.

This clonotype showed up many times. This chain links TRBV28 with TRBJ2-7; 11 bases agree with TRBD1. Germline CDR1 is MDHEN and CDR2 is SYDVKM. The J segment lost 4 bases and the V segment lost 6 bases, leaving 5 bases of the junction unmatched. The CDR3 consists of 14 residues. The CDR3, as DNA: TGTGCCAGCAGCTGGACAGGGGGCGGGTACGAGCAGTACTTC. The encoded protein is CASSWTGGGYEQYF.

This clonotype showed up many times. The gene calls are TRBV19 and TRBJ2-2, with 10 bases identical to TRBD2. CDR3 length: 22 residues. The J segment lost 0 bases and the V segment lost 1 base, leaving 17 bases of the junction unmatched. Germline V gene lookup returns CDR1 LNHDA and CDR2 SQIVND (reference sequence). For the CDR3, the DNA is TGTGCCAGTAGTATAGGGAGTGTCGCTAGCGGGGGCCTGAGGGCGAACACCGGGGAGCTGTTTTTT. This sequence encodes CASSIGSVASGGLRANTGELFF.

This clonotype has at least ten counts. The V call is TRBV30, the J call TRBJ1-2; tentatively, D is TRBD1 (5 bases). The CDR3 runs to 15 residues. In germline, CDR1 is GTSNPN, CDR2 SVGIG (reference sequence). Trimming pared 0 bases from V and 5 bases from J, leaving 16 bases between. The CDR3 DNA is TGTGCCTGGAGTGTAGCGGCAGGGTTGGGGTATGGCTACACCTTC. Translating gives CAWSVAAGLGYGYTF.

The V call is TRBV28, the J call TRBJ2-7; D is perhaps TRBD1 (6 bases). The CDR3 totals 15 residues. Trimming removed 4 bases from V and 0 bases from J, with 13 bases in between. From germline, CDR1 is MDHEN and CDR2 SYDVKM. The DNA for the CDR3 is TGTGCCAGCAGTTCCCTGGACAGTAGCTCCTACGAGCAGTACTTC. Protein sequence: CASSSLDSSSYEQYF. The full variable domain, its missing parts supplied by reference TRBV28 and TRBJ2-7, is DVKVTQSSRYLVKRTGEKVFLECVQDMDHENMFWYRQDPGLGLRLIYFSYDVKMKEKGDIPEGYSVSREKKERFSLILESASTNQTSMYLCASSSLDSSSYEQYFGPGTRLTVT.

This clonotype was detected many times. The junction shows a germline mismatch at one end, possibly a read error. This chain uses TRBV7-2 with TRBJ1-5; D gene ambiguous. The CDR3 spans 16 residues. In germline, CDR1 is SGHTA, CDR2 FQGNSA. The CDR3 DNA is TGTGCCAGCAGCTTTATCACCGGGGTAGGCAAACAGCCCCAGCATTTT. This gives the protein CASSFITGVGKQPQHF.